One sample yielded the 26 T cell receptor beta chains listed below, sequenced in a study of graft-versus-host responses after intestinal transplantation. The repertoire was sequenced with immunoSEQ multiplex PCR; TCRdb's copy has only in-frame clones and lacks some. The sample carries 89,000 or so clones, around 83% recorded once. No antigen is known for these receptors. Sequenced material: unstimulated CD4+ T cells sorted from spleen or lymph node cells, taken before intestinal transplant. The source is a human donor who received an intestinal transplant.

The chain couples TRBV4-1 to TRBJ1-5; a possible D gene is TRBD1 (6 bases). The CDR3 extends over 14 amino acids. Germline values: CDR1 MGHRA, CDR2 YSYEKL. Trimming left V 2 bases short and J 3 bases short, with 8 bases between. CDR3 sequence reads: CASSQWDNNQPQHF. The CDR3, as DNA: TGCGCCAGCAGCCAATGGGACAACAATCAGCCCCAGCATTTT.

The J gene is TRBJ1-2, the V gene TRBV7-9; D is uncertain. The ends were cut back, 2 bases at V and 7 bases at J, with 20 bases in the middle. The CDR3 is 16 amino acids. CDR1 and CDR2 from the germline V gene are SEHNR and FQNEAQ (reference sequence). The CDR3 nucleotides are TGTGCCAGCAGCTTATCCGGGTCGGGCCTGGCGGGTGGCTACACCTTC. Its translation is CASSLSGSGLAGGYTF.

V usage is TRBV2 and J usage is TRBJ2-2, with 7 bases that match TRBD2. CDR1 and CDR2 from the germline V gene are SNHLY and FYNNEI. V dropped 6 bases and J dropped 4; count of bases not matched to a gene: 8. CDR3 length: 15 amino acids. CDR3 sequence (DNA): TGTGCCAGCAGCGCCGGAGCGGGACGCACCGGGGAGCTGTTTTTT. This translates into CASSAGAGRTGELFF.

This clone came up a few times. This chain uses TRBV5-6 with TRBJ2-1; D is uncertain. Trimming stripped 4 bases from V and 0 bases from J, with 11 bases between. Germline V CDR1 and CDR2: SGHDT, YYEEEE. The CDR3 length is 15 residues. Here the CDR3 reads CASSLRSGSYNEQFF. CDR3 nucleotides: TGTGCCAGCAGCCTCCGATCGGGCTCCTACAATGAGCAGTTCTTC.

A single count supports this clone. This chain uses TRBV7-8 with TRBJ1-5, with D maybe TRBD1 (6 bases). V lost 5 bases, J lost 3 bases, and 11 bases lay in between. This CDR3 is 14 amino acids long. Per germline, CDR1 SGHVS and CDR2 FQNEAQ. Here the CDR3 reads CASSQDSNNQPQHF. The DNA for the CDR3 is TGTGCCAGCAGCCAGGACAGTAACAATCAGCCCCAGCATTTT.

This CDR3 reads CASSPPGRANNEQFF. The CDR3 coding sequence is TGTGCCAGCAGTCCTCCCGGCAGGGCAAACAATGAGCAGTTCTTC. The chain recombines TRBV27 with TRBJ2-1; TRBD1 might be the D (5 bases). Trimming took 5 bases from V and 5 from J, leaving 16 bases between them. There are 15 residues in the CDR3. Germline-derived CDR1 and CDR2 are MNHEY and SMNVEV (reference sequence).

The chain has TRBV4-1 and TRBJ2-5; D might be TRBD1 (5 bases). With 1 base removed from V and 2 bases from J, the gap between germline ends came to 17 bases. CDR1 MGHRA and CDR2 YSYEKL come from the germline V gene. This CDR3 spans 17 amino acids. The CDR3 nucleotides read TGCGCCAGCAGCCAAGGGTTGGGGCAGGTCTTACAAGAGACCCAGTACTTC. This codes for CASSQGLGQVLQETQYF.

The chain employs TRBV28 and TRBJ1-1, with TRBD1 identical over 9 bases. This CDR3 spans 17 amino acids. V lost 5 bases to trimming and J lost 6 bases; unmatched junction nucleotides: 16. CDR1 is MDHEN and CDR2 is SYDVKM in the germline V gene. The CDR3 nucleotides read TGTGCCAGCAGTAAGGACAGGGGAGGGTTTCTGATCCCTGAAGCTTTCTTT. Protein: CASSKDRGGFLIPEAFF.

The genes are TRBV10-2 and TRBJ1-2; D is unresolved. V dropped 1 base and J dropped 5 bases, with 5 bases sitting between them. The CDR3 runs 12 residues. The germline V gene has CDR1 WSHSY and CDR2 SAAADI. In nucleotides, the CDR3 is TGCGCCAGCAGTGAGTACGGTTATGGCTACACCTTC. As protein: CASSEYGYGYTF.

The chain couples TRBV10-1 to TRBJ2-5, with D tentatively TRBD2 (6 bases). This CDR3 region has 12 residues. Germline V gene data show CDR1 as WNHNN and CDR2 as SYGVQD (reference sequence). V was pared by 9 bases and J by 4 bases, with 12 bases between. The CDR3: CARPVGRETQYF. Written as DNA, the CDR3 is TGCGCCAGACCAGTCGGGAGAGAGACCCAGTACTTC.

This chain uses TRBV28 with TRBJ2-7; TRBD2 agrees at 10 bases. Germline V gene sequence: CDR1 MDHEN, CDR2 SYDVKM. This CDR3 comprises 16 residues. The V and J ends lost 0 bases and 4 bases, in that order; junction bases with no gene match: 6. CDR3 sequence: CASSLWASGRAYEQYF. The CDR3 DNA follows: TGTGCCAGCAGTTTATGGGCCAGCGGGAGGGCTTACGAGCAGTACTTC.

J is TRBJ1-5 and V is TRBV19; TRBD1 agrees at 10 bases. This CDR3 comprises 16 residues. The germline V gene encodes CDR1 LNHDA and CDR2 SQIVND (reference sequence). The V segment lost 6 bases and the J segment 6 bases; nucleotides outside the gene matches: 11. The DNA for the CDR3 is TGTGCCAGTAGCCGAAAGACAGGGGGCCGCGGTCAGCCCCAGCATTTT. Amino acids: CASSRKTGGRGQPQHF.

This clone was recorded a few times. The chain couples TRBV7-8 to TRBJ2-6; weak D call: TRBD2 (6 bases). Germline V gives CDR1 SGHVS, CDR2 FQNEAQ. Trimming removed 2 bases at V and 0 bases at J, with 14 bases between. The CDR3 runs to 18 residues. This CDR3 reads CASSLLSGSRSGANVLTF. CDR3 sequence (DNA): TGTGCCAGCAGCTTATTATCCGGGAGCCGCTCTGGGGCCAACGTCCTGACTTTC.

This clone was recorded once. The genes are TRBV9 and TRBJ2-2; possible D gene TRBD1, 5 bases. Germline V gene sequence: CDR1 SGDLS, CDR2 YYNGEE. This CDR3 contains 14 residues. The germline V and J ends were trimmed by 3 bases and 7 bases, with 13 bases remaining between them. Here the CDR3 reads CASSAPQDGGELFF. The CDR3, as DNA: TGTGCCAGCAGCGCCCCACAGGACGGCGGGGAGCTGTTTTTT. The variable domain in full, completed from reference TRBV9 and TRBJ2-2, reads DSGVTQTPKHLITATGQRVTLRCSPRSGDLSVYWYQQSLDQGLQFLIQYYNGEERAKGNILERFSAQQFPDLHSELNLSSLELGDSALYFCASSAPQDGGELFFGEGSRLTVL.

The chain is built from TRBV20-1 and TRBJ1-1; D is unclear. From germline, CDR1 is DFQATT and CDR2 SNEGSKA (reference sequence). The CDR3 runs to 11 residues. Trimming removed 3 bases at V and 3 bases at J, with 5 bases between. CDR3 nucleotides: TGCAGTGCTAGTGTCGACACTGAAGCTTTCTTT. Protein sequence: CSASVDTEAFF.

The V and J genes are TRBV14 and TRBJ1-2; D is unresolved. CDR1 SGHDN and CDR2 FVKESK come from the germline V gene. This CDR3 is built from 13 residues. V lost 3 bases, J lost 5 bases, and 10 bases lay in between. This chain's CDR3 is CASSQTPWYGYTF. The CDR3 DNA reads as TGTGCCAGCAGCCAGACTCCTTGGTATGGCTACACCTTC.

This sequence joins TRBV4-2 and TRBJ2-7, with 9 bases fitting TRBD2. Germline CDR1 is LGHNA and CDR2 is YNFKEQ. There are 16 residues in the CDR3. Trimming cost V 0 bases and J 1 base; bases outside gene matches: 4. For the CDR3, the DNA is TGTGCCAGCAGCCAAGAAGCGACTAGCGGATCCTACGAGCAGTACTTC. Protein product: CASSQEATSGSYEQYF.

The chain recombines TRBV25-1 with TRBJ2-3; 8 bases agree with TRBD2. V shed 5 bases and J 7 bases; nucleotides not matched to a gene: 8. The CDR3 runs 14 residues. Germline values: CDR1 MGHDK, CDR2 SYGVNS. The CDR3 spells CASSRPGGQHTQYF. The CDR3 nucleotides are TGTGCCAGCAGTCGTCCGGGAGGGCAACATACGCAGTATTTT.

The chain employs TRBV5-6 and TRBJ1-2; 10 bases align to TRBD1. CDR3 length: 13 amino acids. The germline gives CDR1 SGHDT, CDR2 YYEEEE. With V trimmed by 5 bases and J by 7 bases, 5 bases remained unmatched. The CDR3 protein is CASRLDRGLGYTF. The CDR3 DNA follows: TGTGCCAGCAGATTAGACAGGGGGCTTGGCTACACCTTC.

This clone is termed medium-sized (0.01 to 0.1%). The CDR3 region has the DNA TGTGCCAGCAGTGTGACTAGCGGGGATTCCACAGATACGCAGTATTTT. Translating it yields CASSVTSGDSTDTQYF. V gene TRBV6-4 combines with J gene TRBJ2-3; 11 nucleotides align to TRBD2. CDR1 and CDR2 (germline): MRHNA, SNTAGT. V shed 4 bases, J shed 2 bases, and the junction held 5 bases outside the gene matches. The length of the CDR3 is 16 residues.

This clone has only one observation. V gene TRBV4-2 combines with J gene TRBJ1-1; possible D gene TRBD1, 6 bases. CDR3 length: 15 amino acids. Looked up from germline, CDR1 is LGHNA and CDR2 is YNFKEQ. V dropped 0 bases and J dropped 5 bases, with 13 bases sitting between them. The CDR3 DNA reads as TGTGCCAGCAGCCAAGAGGGACATTTGGGGACTGAAGCTTTCTTT. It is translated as CASSQEGHLGTEAFF.

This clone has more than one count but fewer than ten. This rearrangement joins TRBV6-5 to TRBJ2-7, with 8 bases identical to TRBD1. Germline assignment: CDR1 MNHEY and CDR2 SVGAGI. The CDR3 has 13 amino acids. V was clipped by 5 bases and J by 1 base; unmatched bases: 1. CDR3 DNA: TGTGCCAGCAGTAGGACAGGGTCCTACGAGCAGTACTTC. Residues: CASSRTGSYEQYF.

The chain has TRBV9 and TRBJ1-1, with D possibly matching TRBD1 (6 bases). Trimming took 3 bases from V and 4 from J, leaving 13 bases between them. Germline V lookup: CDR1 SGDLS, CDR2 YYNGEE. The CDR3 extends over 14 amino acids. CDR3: CASSDTGKSTEAFF. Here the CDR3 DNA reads TGTGCCAGCAGCGATACAGGGAAGTCCACTGAAGCTTTCTTT.

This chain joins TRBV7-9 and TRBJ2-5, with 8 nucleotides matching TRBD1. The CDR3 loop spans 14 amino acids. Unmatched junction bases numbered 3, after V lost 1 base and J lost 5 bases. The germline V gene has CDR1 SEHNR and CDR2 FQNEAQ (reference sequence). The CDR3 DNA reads TGTGCCAGCAGCTTAGGGACAGGGAGGGAGACCCAGTACTTC. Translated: CASSLGTGRETQYF.

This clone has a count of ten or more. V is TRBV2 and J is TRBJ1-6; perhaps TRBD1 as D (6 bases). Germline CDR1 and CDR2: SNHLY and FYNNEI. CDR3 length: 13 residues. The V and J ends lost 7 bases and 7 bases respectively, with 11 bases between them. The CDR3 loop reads CASTGVTNSPLHF. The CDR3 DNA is TGTGCCAGCACAGGGGTCACGAATTCACCCCTCCACTTT.

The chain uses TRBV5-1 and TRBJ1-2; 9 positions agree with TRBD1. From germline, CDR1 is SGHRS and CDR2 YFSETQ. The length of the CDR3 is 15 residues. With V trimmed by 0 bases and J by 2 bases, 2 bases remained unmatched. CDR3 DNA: TGCGCCAGCAGCTTGGCGGGACAGGGAAACTATGGCTACACCTTC. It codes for CASSLAGQGNYGYTF.